The next 2 T cell receptor beta chains were all read from a single sample in a study of T cell repertoires in cytomegalovirus infection. TCRdb passed the reads through MiXCR, listing each CDR3 protein once. The sample shows roughly 190,000 distinct CDR3 sequences, nearly 9.5% of them seen only once. The sample was PBMCs. The receptors stem from a human donor in good health (CMV status not recorded). Some clones in this sample may be carry-over from other donors' samples.

This clonotype was counted many times. V and J are TRBV7-2 and TRBJ2-5; the match to TRBD1 covers 7 bases. Germline values: CDR1 SGHTA, CDR2 FQGNSA. J was trimmed by 6 bases and V by 5 bases; bases with no gene match: 9. This CDR3 region has 14 residues. CDR3 amino acids: CASSARQGGQTQYF. The CDR3 DNA reads TGTGCCAGCAGCGCCCGACAGGGTGGGCAGACCCAGTACTTC.

This clonotype was seen ten or more times. The rearrangement uses TRBV30 and TRBJ1-2, with TRBD1 matching 10 bases. With V trimmed by 3 bases and J by 2 bases, 9 bases remained unmatched. Germline CDR1 GTSNPN, CDR2 SVGIG (reference sequence). The CDR3 is 16 residues long. DNA for the CDR3: TGTGCCTGGAGCCCCTGGGACAGGGGCGACAACTATGGCTACACCTTC. Protein product: CAWSPWDRGDNYGYTF.